Following are 25 T cell receptor beta chains from one sample sequenced in a study of blood T cells in healthy people across ages. A second PCR, run for roughly 7 to 11 cycles, used a sample-barcoded 5' primer plus a J-beta primer mix. TCRdb reprocessed the 5' RACE reads via MiXCR and lists one record per CDR3 protein. The table shows more than 800,000 distinct CDR3 sequences, with under 55% occurring only once. Source material: blood. The receptors here all came from a woman aged 55-75 years in good health.

This clonotype was picked up many times. The chain uses TRBV4-1 and TRBJ2-2, with 9 bases that match TRBD2. V lost 3 bases, J lost 4 bases, and 6 bases stayed unmatched. The germline gives CDR1 MGHRA, CDR2 YSYEKL. CDR3 length: 16 residues. The CDR3 DNA follows: TGCGCCAGCAGCCACATCCTAGCGGGGTCCACCGGGGAGCTGTTTTTT. The encoded protein is CASSHILAGSTGELFF.

The chain joins TRBV20-1 to TRBJ1-1, with 10 bases matching TRBD1. The germline V gene encodes CDR1 DFQATT and CDR2 SNEGSKA (reference sequence). The junction had 8 bases not matched to a gene; V was cut back by 6 bases and J by 4 bases. There are 14 residues in the CDR3. CDR3 bases: TGCAGTGCCCTGGACAGGGGGATTGTCACTGAAGCTTTCTTT. Encoded protein: CSALDRGIVTEAFF.

The rearrangement uses TRBV20-1 and TRBJ1-5; tentatively, D is TRBD1 (5 bases). Germline V gene data show CDR1 as DFQATT and CDR2 as SNEGSKA (reference sequence). With 3 bases removed from V and 0 bases from J, the gap between germline ends came to 15 bases. The CDR3 totals 16 residues. CDR3 in DNA: TGCAGTGCTAGGAGAAGCGGGGCCGATAGCAATCAGCCCCAGCATTTT. Translating gives CSARRSGADSNQPQHF.

V is TRBV12-3 or TRBV12-4 and J is TRBJ2-7; a weak D match, TRBD1 (6 bases). Between the trimmed V and J ends, which lost 4 bases and 0 bases, there was a span of 10 bases. The CDR3 has 14 amino acids. The CDR3 region is CASSYRDISYEQYF. The DNA of the CDR3 is TGTGCCAGCAGTTATCGGGACATCTCCTACGAGCAGTACTTC.

Only a few counts were recorded for this clonotype. The genes are TRBV30 and TRBJ1-5, with a possible D match to TRBD1 (6 bases). The V and J ends lost 3 bases and 4 bases respectively, with 10 bases between them. The CDR3 contains 13 residues. The germline V gene encodes CDR1 GTSNPN and CDR2 SVGIG (reference sequence). The CDR3 sequence: CAWSEGGNQPQHF. As DNA, the CDR3 is TGTGCCTGGAGCGAAGGGGGAAATCAGCCCCAGCATTTT.

V is TRBV6-5 and J is TRBJ2-1; 9 bases align to TRBD2. This CDR3 has 18 amino acids. Looked up from germline, CDR1 is MNHEY and CDR2 is SVGAGI. Unmatched junction bases numbered 12, after V lost 1 base and J lost 5 bases. As DNA, the CDR3 is TGTGCCAGCAGTTACTTCGGAGGGGTAGCGGGAGACAACAATGAGCAGTTCTTC. Amino acid sequence: CASSYFGGVAGDNNEQFF.

This CDR3 is CASSYSDRGGQETQYF. CDR3 in DNA: TGTGCCAGCAGTTACTCGGACAGGGGAGGACAAGAGACCCAGTACTTC. This chain connects TRBV6-5 to TRBJ2-5; 9 bases line up with TRBD1. Germline V gene lookup returns CDR1 MNHEY and CDR2 SVGAGI. The V segment lost 0 bases and the J segment 2 bases; nucleotides outside the gene matches: 4. The CDR3 has 16 residues.

The chain links TRBV5-1 to TRBJ1-1, with D perhaps matching TRBD1 (5 bases). Trimming cost V 6 bases and J 5 bases, with 17 bases left between them. The CDR3 totals 14 residues. Germline V lookup: CDR1 SGHRS, CDR2 YFSETQ. The CDR3 coding sequence is TGCGCCAGCACCTTCGCATCCAAGGGGACTGAAGCTTTCTTT. This codes for CASTFASKGTEAFF.

The table lists this clonotype with a count of one. The chain recombines TRBV28 with TRBJ2-5; 7 bases map to TRBD2. This CDR3 is 14 amino acids long. The germline gives CDR1 MDHEN, CDR2 SYDVKM. Germline trimming cut 3 bases from V and 3 bases from J; bases unmatched to any gene: 4. CDR3: CASSFDREEETQYF. As DNA, the CDR3 is TGTGCCAGCAGTTTCGATCGGGAGGAAGAGACCCAGTACTTC.

The chain carries TRBV24-1 and TRBJ2-1; D perhaps matches TRBD2 (6 bases). The germline V gene has CDR1 KGHDR and CDR2 SFDVKD. The V gene lost 5 bases and the J gene lost 3 bases, with 13 bases spanning the gap. The CDR3 sequence is 15 residues long. The CDR3: CATSALEGRYNEQFF. The CDR3 nucleotides read TGTGCCACCAGTGCCCTGGAGGGGCGCTACAATGAGCAGTTCTTC.

In this sample, this clonotype turned up once. The chain recombines TRBV3-1 with TRBJ2-4; TRBD2 matches 13 bases. The J call may be faulty, since TRBJ2-7 better matches the DNA end. The CDR3 contains 16 residues. Germline CDR1 LGHDT, CDR2 YNNKEL (reference sequence). The CDR3, as DNA: TGTGCCAGCAACCGAGGGACTAGCGGGATCTCATACGAGCAGTACTTC. Translation: CASNRGTSGISYEQYF.

The DNA for the CDR3 is TGTGCCAGCAGTGAATACGGAGCGGGAGCTAAAGATACGCAGTATTTT. It translates to CASSEYGAGAKDTQYF. The chain uses TRBV25-1 and TRBJ2-3; 8 nucleotides agree with TRBD2. The CDR3 is made up of 16 amino acids. The V gene end was trimmed by 0 bases and the J gene end by 5 bases; junction bases not matched to a gene: 7. Germline loops: CDR1 MGHDK, CDR2 SYGVNS.

The rearrangement links TRBV6-1 to TRBJ2-7; a weak D match, TRBD2 (5 bases). The V gene's germline CDR1 is MNHNS and CDR2 SASEGT. The CDR3 is 19 amino acids. Deletions cut 0 bases from V and 7 bases from J, with 28 bases between. CDR3 in DNA: TGTGCCAGCAGTGAAGCGAGGGCCTCGGGGTTGGGAATATACAATGAGCAGTACTTC. It yields the protein CASSEARASGLGIYNEQYF.

This chain uses TRBV9 with TRBJ2-1; 11 nucleotides match TRBD2. J lost 4 bases, V lost 0 bases, and 6 bases had no gene match. CDR3 length equals 17 residues. The germline V gene encodes CDR1 SGDLS and CDR2 YYNGEE. The DNA for the CDR3 is TGTGCCAGCAGCGTAGCTTGGGGGACTAGCGGTTACAATGAGCAGTTCTTC. It specifies CASSVAWGTSGYNEQFF. Combining the CDR3 with reference TRBV9 and TRBJ2-1 gives the whole variable domain DSGVTQTPKHLITATGQRVTLRCSPRSGDLSVYWYQQSLDQGLQFLIQYYNGEERAKGNILERFSAQQFPDLHSELNLSSLELGDSALYFCASSVAWGTSGYNEQFFGPGTRLTVL.

V usage is TRBV5-1 and J usage is TRBJ1-2, with 9 bases lining up with TRBD1. Germline V gene data show CDR1 as SGHRS and CDR2 as YFSETQ. The CDR3 length is 14 residues. V was pared by 3 bases and J by 4 bases, with 4 bases of the junction left unmatched. The CDR3 protein is CASSSDRGGYGYTF. The CDR3, as DNA: TGCGCCAGCAGCTCGGACAGGGGAGGCTATGGCTACACCTTC.

The genes are TRBV20-1 and TRBJ2-1; 8 bases map to TRBD2. Trimming cost V 0 bases and J 10 bases; bases outside gene matches: 11. Per the germline V gene, CDR1 is DFQATT and CDR2 is SNEGSKA (reference sequence). This CDR3 spans 15 amino acids. The DNA of the CDR3 is TGCAGTGCTAGAGACTATCTAGCGGGCAGTTCGGAGCAGTTCTTC. This gives the protein CSARDYLAGSSEQFF.

This clonotype was counted once. The genes are TRBV12-3 or TRBV12-4 and TRBJ2-5; the D gene could be TRBD1 or TRBD2 (6 bases each). V was pared by 6 bases and J by 11 bases, with 25 bases between. The CDR3 runs to 15 residues. The CDR3 DNA follows: TGTGCCAGCAGAGAGGTGGGGGGCCCTGTTTATGAGCAGTACTTC. It codes for CASREVGGPVYEQYF.

This clonotype was seen more than once but under ten times. The rearrangement joins TRBV5-1 to TRBJ1-5; D gene unclear. CDR1 is SGHRS and CDR2 is YFSETQ in the germline V gene. Trimming took 0 bases from V and 7 from J, leaving 8 bases between them. The CDR3 sequence is 13 residues long. CDR3 bases: TGCGCCAGCAGCTTGGAGGGCGGCCAGCCCCAGCATTTT. This codes for CASSLEGGQPQHF.

This clonotype was observed a few times. V and J are TRBV20-1 and TRBJ1-2; 9 nucleotides match TRBD1. Germline assignment: CDR1 DFQATT and CDR2 SNEGSKA (reference sequence). The CDR3 is 15 residues long. V was pared by 5 bases and J by 2 bases, with 9 bases of the junction left unmatched. CDR3 in DNA: TGCAGTGCTCCGAGGGACAGGGAATTAAACTATGGCTACACCTTC. This codes for CSAPRDRELNYGYTF.

This clonotype was picked up a small number of times. The chain employs TRBV20-1 and TRBJ1-5; D remains ambiguous. This CDR3 has 17 amino acids. Germline CDR1 DFQATT, CDR2 SNEGSKA (reference sequence). With 5 bases removed from V and 1 base from J, the gap between germline ends came to 21 bases. The CDR3: CSARPDSRVWSNQPQHF. DNA for the CDR3: TGCAGTGCTCGCCCGGATTCGCGGGTCTGGAGCAATCAGCCCCAGCATTTT.

In the case of this clonotype: Germline and junction disagree at one end, which may indicate a read error. The chain uses TRBV7-2 and TRBJ2-1, with D hard to call. CDR1 is SGHTA and CDR2 is FQGNSA in the germline V gene. This CDR3 spans 14 amino acids. CDR3 nucleotide sequence: TGTGCCAGCAGCTTAAGTAACTACTACAGTGAGCAGTTCTTC. This gives the protein CASSLSNYYSEQFF.

In its sample, this clonotype was seen a few times. V usage is TRBV10-3 and J usage is TRBJ2-7, with 9 positions matching TRBD1. V dropped 7 bases and J dropped 2; count of bases not matched to a gene: 3. Per the germline V gene, CDR1 is ENHRY and CDR2 is SYGVKD. This CDR3 region has 13 residues. The CDR3 coding sequence is TGTGCCATCAACCGGGACAGGGCCTACGAGCAGTACTTC. It yields the protein CAINRDRAYEQYF.

The chain has TRBV6-5 and TRBJ2-2; TRBD1 agrees at 8 bases. The CDR3 is made up of 15 amino acids. Germline trimming cut 4 bases from V and 1 base from J; bases unmatched to any gene: 2. From germline, CDR1 is MNHEY and CDR2 SVGAGI. The CDR3 here is CASSLQGVNTGELFF. The DNA for the CDR3 is TGTGCCAGCAGTTTACAGGGGGTGAACACCGGGGAGCTGTTTTTT.

The chain employs TRBV2 and TRBJ2-3; D not resolved. Germline V gene lookup returns CDR1 SNHLY and CDR2 FYNNEI. The CDR3 covers 14 residues. With 3 bases removed from V and 2 bases from J, the gap between germline ends came to 9 bases. The CDR3 DNA reads TGTGCCAGCAGTGATGGCCCGTACACAGATACGCAGTATTTT. Protein product: CASSDGPYTDTQYF.

This clonotype was seen at least ten times. Compared with germline, one end of the junction differs, possibly owing to a read error. The chain is built from TRBV28 and TRBJ1-2; 10 nucleotides match TRBD1. Germline assignment: CDR1 MDHEN and CDR2 SYDVKM. The CDR3 is 14 amino acids. The CDR3 DNA reads as TGCGCCAGCAGCTTGACAGGGGGCGACTATGGCTACACCTTC. Its protein product is CASSLTGGDYGYTF.